The rows below give T cell receptor beta chains drawn from one sample of a study of beta chain features in type 1 diabetes. Clones were read by immunoSEQ multiplex PCR, and TCRdb kept only the in-frame ones, dropping some. The sample includes a few hundred thousand clones, approximately 15% of them seen just once. Sequencing used naive CD4+ T cells from blood. The receptors originated from a man between 18 and 29 years old with type 1 diabetes. Both conserved end residues are part of each CDR3. The D gene is left open where the match is weak. Rows may omit the clone size; those that give it use once, few, many or a size class.

clone size,V gene,D gene,J gene,CDR3 DNA,CDR3 protein
NA,TRBV7-2,TRBD1,TRBJ2-3,TGTGCCAGCAGCCGATGGGACAGGGGGCGCGTCTCGGATACGCAGTATTTT,CASSRWDRGRVSDTQYF
few,TRBV7-9,NA,TRBJ2-5,TGTGCCAGCAGCTTAGGGTCCCACAGGGAGACCCAGTACTTC,CASSLGSHRETQYF
NA,TRBV30,TRBD1,TRBJ2-7,TGTGCCTGGATCGGGACAGGGGGATACGAGCAGTACTTC,CAWIGTGGYEQYF
few,TRBV19,NA,TRBJ2-5,TGTGCCAGTAGTCCAAGGCTAGCACGGGAGACCCAGTACTTC,CASSPRLARETQYF
few,TRBV28,NA,TRBJ2-5,TGTGCCAGCAGTTACGACAGGACCTACTTC,CASSYDRTYF
few,TRBV5-4,NA,TRBJ2-1,TGTGCCAGCAGCTTGAAAGGGGCCTACAATGAGCAGTTCTTC,CASSLKGAYNEQFF
NA,TRBV12-2,NA,TRBJ2-6,TGTGCAAGTCGCTTAGTGGGGAGTGCCAACGTCCTGACTTTC,CASRLVGSANVLTF
few,TRBV6-5,NA,TRBJ2-1,TGTGCCAGCAGTTACTCATTGAGCCCCTACAATGAGCAGTTCTTC,CASSYSLSPYNEQFF
few,TRBV5-4,TRBD1,TRBJ1-1,TGTGCCAGCAGCTTGGGAGGGACAGTGAACACTGAAGCTTTCTTT,CASSLGGTVNTEAFF
few,TRBV5-4,TRBD2,TRBJ2-7,TGTGCCAGCAAGTCTAGCGGGAGCTTGAGCTCCTACGAGCAGTACTTC,CASKSSGSLSSYEQYF
few,TRBV7-2,NA,TRBJ2-3,TGTGCCAGCAGCTTTAGGTCGACTAGCACAGATACGCAGTATTTT,CASSFRSTSTDTQYF
few,TRBV6-5,TRBD2,TRBJ2-5,TGTGCCAGCAGTGCGGCGGGGGGGATCAACGTCGCCCAGTACTTC,CASSAAGGINVAQYF
few,TRBV28,NA,TRBJ2-5,TGTGCCAGCAGGGAGGGTGCGGAAGAGACCCAGTACTTC,CASREGAEETQYF
NA,TRBV5-4,TRBD2,TRBJ2-1,TGTGCCAGCAGCTTGTCTGGCGGGGGGGCTTACAATGAGCAGTTCTTC,CASSLSGGGAYNEQFF
few,TRBV27,NA,TRBJ2-1,TGTGCCAGCAGCTCGAAACCAGGGGTCTACAATGAGCAGTTCTTC,CASSSKPGVYNEQFF
few,TRBV27,TRBD1,TRBJ2-2,TGTGCCAGCAGCGGTTTACCGGGACAGATGAACACCGGGGAGCTGTTTTTT,CASSGLPGQMNTGELFF
few,TRBV5-1,NA,TRBJ2-1,TGCGCCAGCAGCTTAGTTATGGCCCTCAATGAGCAGTTCTTC,CASSLVMALNEQFF
NA,TRBV18,NA,TRBJ2-7,TGTGCCAGCTCACCGACTAGCTCCTACGAGCAGTACTTC,CASSPTSSYEQYF
few,TRBV28,TRBD1,TRBJ2-5,TGTGCCAGCAGTTCCCGCCGACAGGGTGCAGAGACCCAGTACTTC,CASSSRRQGAETQYF
NA,TRBV20-1,NA,TRBJ2-7,TGCAGTGGGACAGCTACATTGGAGCAGTACTTC,CSGTATLEQYF
NA,TRBV11-2,NA,TRBJ1-1,TGTGCCAGCAGCTTGGAGGGGTCGGGCACTGAAGCTTTCTTT,CASSLEGSGTEAFF
NA,TRBV6-5,NA,TRBJ2-7,TGTGCCAGCAGACGACAGGACTCCTACGAGCAGTACTTC,CASRRQDSYEQYF
NA,TRBV5-1,NA,TRBJ2-7,TGCGCCAGCAGCTTCGAGGGGGAGGGCGAGCAGTACTTC,CASSFEGEGEQYF
NA,TRBV5-6,TRBD1,TRBJ2-7,TGTGCCAGCAGCCGGGACAGAAACTACGAGCAGTACTTC,CASSRDRNYEQYF
few,TRBV19,TRBD1,TRBJ2-7,TGTGCCAGTAGTTCGGAACAGGGGGCCTACGAGCAGTACTTC,CASSSEQGAYEQYF
NA,TRBV2,NA,TRBJ1-1,TGTGCCAGCTCTCTCGGGTCGATGAACACTGAAGCTTTCTTT,CASSLGSMNTEAFF
few,TRBV2,TRBD2,TRBJ2-3,TGTGCCAGCAGTGGGACTAGCGGCCTCCGCACAGATACGCAGTATTTT,CASSGTSGLRTDTQYF
NA,TRBV9,NA,TRBJ1-2,TGTGCCAGCAGCCTCCGGGAGCTAGAGACCTTC,CASSLRELETF
NA,TRBV15,NA,TRBJ1-4,TGTGCCACCAGCAGTCAACAGGCAACTAATGAAAAACTGTTTTTT,CATSSQQATNEKLFF
NA,TRBV4-3,TRBD1,TRBJ1-2,TGCGCCAGCAGCCAAGCATCACAGGGGGTTTATGGCTACACCTTC,CASSQASQGVYGYTF
NA,TRBV28,NA,TRBJ2-3,TGTGCCAGCCGGCTAGCCCCTGGGACAGATACGCAGTATTTT,CASRLAPGTDTQYF